This T cell receptor (beta chain) came from a study of beta chain features in type 1 diabetes. Study summary: In age, gender and cell yields, patients were similar to healthy donors.

This clone was observed a few times. What it binds is not known. Germline V lookup: CDR1 SGHRS, CDR2 YFSETQ. V gave up 4 bases and J gave up 8 bases; unmatched junction bases: 6. The CDR3 is 13 residues long. Sort purity for all populations was recorded as exceeding 98%. Reverse transcribing all isolated RNA meant expressed TCRB transcripts were sequenced. Repertoires were generated with immunoSEQ multiplex PCR, while TCRdb's copy carries only in-frame clones and drops some. The sample has roughly 260,000 clones; roughly 22% are singletons. Whole-study results and caveats: VDJ junctions from type 1 diabetes patients carried fewer insertions and larger deletions. People with Type 1 diabetes carried modestly yet significantly shorter TCRB CDR3s in all four CD4+ subsets. Naive, central memory and Treg TCRB repertoires appeared more alike in patients than in healthy donors.

Sequencing used naive CD4+ T cells from blood. The chain recombines TRBV5-1 with TRBJ2-4; TRBD1 agrees at 7 bases. The sequence derives from a woman aged 40 to 49 with type 1 diabetes. This CDR3 is CASSRDRADIQYF. In DNA, the CDR3 is TGCGCCAGCAGCCGAGACAGGGCTGACATTCAGTACTTC.